This T cell receptor beta chain was captured in a study of metastatic and nonmetastatic thyroid tumors. Study findings and constraints: Within blood and tumor, benign nodules reportedly had significantly lower TCR beta diversity than malignant thyroid tumors did.

Among the patients, none had received any treatment before thyroid surgery. On this clone: What it binds is unknown.

Trimming removed 5 bases at V and 10 bases at J, with 17 bases between. The CDR3 has 13 amino acids. The germline CDR1 and CDR2 sequences are MDHEN and SYDVKM. Per the study methods: Clinicopathological groups differed in CDR3, with these differences serving to build a distant-metastasis classifier for papillary thyroid cancer. TCRdb re-called the PCR reads via MiXCR. For this entry, the V and J calls and clone size follow TCRdb and not the study's own pipeline. The sample has 40,000 or so clones; about 17% are singletons. The chain combines TRBV28 with TRBJ1-1, with unresolved D. The TCR comes from a female donor with papillary thyroid cancer or a benign thyroid nodule (not recorded which). Some clones in this sample may be carry-over from other donors' samples. Sequenced material: tumor tissue. The CDR3 is CASSAPCPGVAFF. The CDR3 DNA follows: TGTGCCAGCAGTGCCCCGTGCCCCGGGGTAGCTTTCTTT. The full variable domain, completed using reference TRBV28 and TRBJ1-1, is DVKVTQSSRYLVKRTGEKVFLECVQDMDHENMFWYRQDPGLGLRLIYFSYDVKMKEKGDIPEGYSVSREKKERFSLILESASTNQTSMYLCASSAPCPGVAFFGQGTRLTVV.